What follows is one TCR beta chain and its context. CDR3 size: 14 residues. V was pared by 6 bases and J by 0 bases, with 3 bases of the junction left unmatched. Germline V gene data show CDR1 as WSHSY and CDR2 as SAAADI. Study processing details: Reference gene primer amplification yielded estimated nucleated cell counts. Sequenced by immunoSEQ multiplex PCR; TCRdb stores in-frame clones only, minus some. V and J calls and clone size follow that table, whereas D and trimming were derived from the DNA. The sample yields 210,000 or so clones, roughly 87% seen once. The data are from a study of blood T cell repertoires in COVID-19. On the study more broadly: COVID-19 samples from acute and convalescent phases originated in the United States, Italy and Spain. T cells, B-cell-depleted T cells, or PBMCs provided the cDNA or gDNA that served as material.

Sequenced: peripheral blood. This TCR came from a man between 40 and 49 years old with active or convalescent COVID-19. The chain combines TRBV10-2 with TRBJ2-7; 9 nucleotides align to TRBD1. CDR3 bases: TGCGCCAGCAGAGGGACAGGGAGCTCCTACGAGCAGTACTTC. This encodes CASRGTGSSYEQYF.